The clone carrying this T cell receptor (beta chain) came up a few times. What it binds is not known. These data belong to a study of response to subunit inactivated influenza vaccine. Regarding the study as a whole: Every seasonal influenza vaccination brings in few new T cells, the authors suggested.

The CDR3 loop spans 18 amino acids. V shed 0 bases and J 8 bases; nucleotides not matched to a gene: 11. The germline CDR1 and CDR2 sequences are MNHEY and SVGEGT. TCRdb reanalysed the RT-PCR reads using MiXCR and keeps one entry per CDR3 protein. The sample lists hundreds of thousands of distinct CDR3 sequences; 15% to 17% were seen once. Sample: PBMCs from blood, taken approximately 12 days after vaccination. This TCR was recovered from a man between 45 and 60 years old who received an inactivated influenza vaccine. The chain combines TRBV6-2 or TRBV6-3 with TRBJ2-1; TRBD2 aligns across 12 bases. CDR3 protein: CASSYSFLAGGLEDEQFF. The CDR3 DNA reads TGTGCCAGCAGTTACTCTTTTCTAGCGGGAGGGTTGGAGGATGAGCAGTTCTTC.